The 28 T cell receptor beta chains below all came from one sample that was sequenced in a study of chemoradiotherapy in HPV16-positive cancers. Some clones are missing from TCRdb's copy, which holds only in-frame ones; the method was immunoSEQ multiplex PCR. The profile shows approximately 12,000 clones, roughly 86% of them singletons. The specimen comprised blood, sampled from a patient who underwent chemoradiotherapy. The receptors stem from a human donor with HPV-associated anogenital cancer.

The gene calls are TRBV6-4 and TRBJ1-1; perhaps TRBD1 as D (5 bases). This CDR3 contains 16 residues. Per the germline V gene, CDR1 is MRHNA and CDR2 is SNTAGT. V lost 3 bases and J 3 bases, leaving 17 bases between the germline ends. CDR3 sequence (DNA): TGTGCCAGCAGTGATCTCCGGCAGGGCTGGGACACTGAAGCTTTCTTT. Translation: CASSDLRQGWDTEAFF.

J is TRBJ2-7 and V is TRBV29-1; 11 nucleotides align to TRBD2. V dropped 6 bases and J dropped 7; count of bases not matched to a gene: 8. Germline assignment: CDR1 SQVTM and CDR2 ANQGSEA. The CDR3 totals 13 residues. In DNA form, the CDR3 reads TGCAGCGTAGCCACTAGCGGGGGCCTTGAGCAGTACTTC. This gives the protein CSVATSGGLEQYF.

CDR3: CATIPGTGGGYGYTF. CDR3 coding DNA: TGTGCCACCATCCCCGGGACAGGGGGTGGCTATGGCTACACCTTC. V is TRBV6-1 and J is TRBJ1-2; 11 nucleotides agree with TRBD1. V was pared by 10 bases and J by 4 bases, with 11 bases of the junction left unmatched. Germline V gives CDR1 MNHNS, CDR2 SASEGT. There are 15 residues in the CDR3.

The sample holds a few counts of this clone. The CDR3 DNA is TGCAGTGCTAGTGTGCTATCAGGGGCTTTCTTT. Translation gives CSASVLSGAFF. This chain joins TRBV20-1 and TRBJ1-1, with D possibly matching TRBD1 (5 bases). V was pared by 3 bases and J by 11 bases, with 13 bases between. CDR1 and CDR2 from the germline V gene are DFQATT and SNEGSKA (reference sequence). This CDR3 has 11 amino acids.

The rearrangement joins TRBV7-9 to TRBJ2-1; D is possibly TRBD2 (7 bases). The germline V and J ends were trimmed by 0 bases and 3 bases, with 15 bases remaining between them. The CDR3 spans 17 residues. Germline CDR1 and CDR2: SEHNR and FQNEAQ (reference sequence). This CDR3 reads CASSLARGGAFYNEQFF. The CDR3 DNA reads TGTGCCAGCAGCTTAGCTCGTGGGGGGGCTTTCTACAATGAGCAGTTCTTC.

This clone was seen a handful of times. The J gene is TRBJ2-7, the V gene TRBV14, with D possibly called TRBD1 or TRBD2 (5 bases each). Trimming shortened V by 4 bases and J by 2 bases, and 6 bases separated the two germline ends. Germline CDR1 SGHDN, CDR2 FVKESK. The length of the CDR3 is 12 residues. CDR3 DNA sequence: TGTGCCAGCAGCCCGGGACCCTACGAGCAGTACGTC. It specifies CASSPGPYEQYV.

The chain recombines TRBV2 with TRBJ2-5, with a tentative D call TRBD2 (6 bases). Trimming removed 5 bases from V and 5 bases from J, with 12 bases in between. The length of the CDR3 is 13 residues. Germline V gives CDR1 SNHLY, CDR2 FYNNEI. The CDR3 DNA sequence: TGTGCCAGCAGTCTTCTCGCGGGGGAGACCCAGTACTTC. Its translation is CASSLLAGETQYF. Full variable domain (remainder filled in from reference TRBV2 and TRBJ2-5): EPEVTQTPSHQVTQMGQEVILRCVPISNHLYFYWYRQILGQKVEFLVSFYNNEISEKSEIFDDQFSVERPDGSNFTLKIRSTKLEDSAMYFCASSLLAGETQYFGPGTRLLVL.

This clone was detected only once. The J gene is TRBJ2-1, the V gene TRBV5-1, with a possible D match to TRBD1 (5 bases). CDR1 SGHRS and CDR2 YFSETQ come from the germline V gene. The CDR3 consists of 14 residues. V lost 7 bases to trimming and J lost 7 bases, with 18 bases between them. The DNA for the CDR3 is TGCGCCAGCGCTTTCGGGTCGACAGAGAATGAGCAGTTCTTC. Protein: CASAFGSTENEQFF.

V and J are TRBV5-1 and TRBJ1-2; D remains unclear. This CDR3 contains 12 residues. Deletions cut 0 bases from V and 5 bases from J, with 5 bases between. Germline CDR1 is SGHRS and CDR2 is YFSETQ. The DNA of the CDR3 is TGCGCCAGCAGCTTGGATCGGTATGGCTACACCTTC. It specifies CASSLDRYGYTF.

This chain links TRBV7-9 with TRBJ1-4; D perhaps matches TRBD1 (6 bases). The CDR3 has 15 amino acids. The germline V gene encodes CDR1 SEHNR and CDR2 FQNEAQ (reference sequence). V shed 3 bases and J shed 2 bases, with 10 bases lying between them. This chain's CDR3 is CASSFGQRTNEKLFF. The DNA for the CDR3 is TGTGCCAGCAGCTTCGGACAGCGTACTAATGAAAAACTGTTTTTT.

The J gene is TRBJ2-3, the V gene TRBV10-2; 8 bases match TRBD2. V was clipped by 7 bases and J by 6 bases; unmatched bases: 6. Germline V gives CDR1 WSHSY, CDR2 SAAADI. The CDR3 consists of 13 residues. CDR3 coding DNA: TGCGCCAGCACAAGCGGGGGTTGGGATACGCAGTATTTT. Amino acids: CASTSGGWDTQYF.

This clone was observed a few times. CDR3 nucleotides: TGCGCCAGCAGCTTGGATTTCATGGGGGCTGGTGAAGCTTTCTTT. Its protein is CASSLDFMGAGEAFF. The V and J genes are TRBV5-1 and TRBJ1-1; D possibly corresponds to TRBD1 (6 bases). CDR3 length equals 15 residues. The germline V gene encodes CDR1 SGHRS and CDR2 YFSETQ. The V gene lost 0 bases and the J gene lost 7 bases, with 16 bases spanning the gap.

CDR3: CASSQTPGQGARAFF. For the CDR3, the DNA is TGCGCCAGCAGCCAAACTCCGGGACAGGGGGCGCGTGCTTTCTTT. The J gene is TRBJ1-1, the V gene TRBV4-1; 12 bases agree with TRBD1. J was trimmed by 11 bases and V by 2 bases; bases with no gene match: 9. The CDR3 spans 15 residues. The germline V gene encodes CDR1 MGHRA and CDR2 YSYEKL.

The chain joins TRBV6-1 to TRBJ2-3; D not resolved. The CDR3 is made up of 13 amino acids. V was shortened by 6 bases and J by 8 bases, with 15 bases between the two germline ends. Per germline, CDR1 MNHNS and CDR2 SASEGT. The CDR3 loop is CASRAPPLGTQYF. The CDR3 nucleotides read TGTGCCAGCAGGGCCCCGCCTCTAGGTACGCAGTATTTT.

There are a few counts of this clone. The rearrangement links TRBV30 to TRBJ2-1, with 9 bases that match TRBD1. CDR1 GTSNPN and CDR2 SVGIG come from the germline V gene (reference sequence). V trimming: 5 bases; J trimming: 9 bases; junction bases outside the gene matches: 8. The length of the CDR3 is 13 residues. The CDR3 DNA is TGTGCCTGGGGCGAACAGGGGGCGGGTGAGCAGTTCTTC. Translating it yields CAWGEQGAGEQFF.

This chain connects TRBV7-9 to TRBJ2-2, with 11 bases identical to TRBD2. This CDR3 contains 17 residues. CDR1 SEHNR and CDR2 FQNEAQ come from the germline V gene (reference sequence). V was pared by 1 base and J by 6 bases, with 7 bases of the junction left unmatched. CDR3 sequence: CASSLGLAGIASGELFF. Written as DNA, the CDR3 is TGTGCCAGCAGCTTAGGACTAGCGGGGATCGCCTCCGGGGAGCTGTTTTTT.

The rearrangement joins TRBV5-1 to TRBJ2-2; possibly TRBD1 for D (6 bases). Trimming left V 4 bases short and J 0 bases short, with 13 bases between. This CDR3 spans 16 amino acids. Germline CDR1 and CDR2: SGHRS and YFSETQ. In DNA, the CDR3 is TGCGCCAGCAGCCTGAACAGGGTTCCGAACACCGGGGAGCTGTTTTTT. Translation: CASSLNRVPNTGELFF.

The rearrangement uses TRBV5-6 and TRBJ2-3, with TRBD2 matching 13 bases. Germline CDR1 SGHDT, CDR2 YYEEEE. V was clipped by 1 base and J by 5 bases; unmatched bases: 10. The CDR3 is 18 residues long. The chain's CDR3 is CASSLRPTSGGVRDTQYF. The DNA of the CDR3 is TGTGCCAGCAGCTTGCGGCCTACTAGCGGGGGGGTTCGAGATACGCAGTATTTT.

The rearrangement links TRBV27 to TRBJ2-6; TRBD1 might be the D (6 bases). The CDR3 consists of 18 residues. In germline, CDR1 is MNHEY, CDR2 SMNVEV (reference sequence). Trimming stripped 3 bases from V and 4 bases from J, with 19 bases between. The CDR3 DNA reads TGTGCCAGCAGTTTTCTGACAGGCCCCTCCGGGGGGGCCAACGTCCTGACTTTC. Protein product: CASSFLTGPSGGANVLTF.

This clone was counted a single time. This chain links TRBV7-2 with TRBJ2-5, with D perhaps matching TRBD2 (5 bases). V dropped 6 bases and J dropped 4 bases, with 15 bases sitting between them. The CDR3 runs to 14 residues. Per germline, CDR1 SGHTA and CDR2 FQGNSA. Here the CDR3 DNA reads TGTGCCAGCAGTCCCCAGAGGGCACGAGAGACCCAGTACTTC. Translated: CASSPQRARETQYF.

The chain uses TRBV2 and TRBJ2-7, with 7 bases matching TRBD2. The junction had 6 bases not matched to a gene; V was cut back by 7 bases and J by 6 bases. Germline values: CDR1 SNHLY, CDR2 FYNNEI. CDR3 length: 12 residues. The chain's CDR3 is CASTVRGVEQYF. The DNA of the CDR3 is TGTGCCAGCACGGTTCGGGGGGTCGAGCAGTACTTC.

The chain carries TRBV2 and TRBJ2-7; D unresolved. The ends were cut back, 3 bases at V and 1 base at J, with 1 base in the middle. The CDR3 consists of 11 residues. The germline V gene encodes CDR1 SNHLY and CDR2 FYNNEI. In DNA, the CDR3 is TGTGCCAGCAGTGATTCCTACGAGCAGTACGTC. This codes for CASSDSYEQYV.

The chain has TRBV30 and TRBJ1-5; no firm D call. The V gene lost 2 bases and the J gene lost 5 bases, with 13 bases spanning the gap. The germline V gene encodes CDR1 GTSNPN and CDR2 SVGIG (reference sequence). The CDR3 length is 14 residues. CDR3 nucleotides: TGTGCCTGGAGTCCGGACCTATCCGATCAGCCCCAGCATTTT. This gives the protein CAWSPDLSDQPQHF.

The chain's CDR3 is CASSETRANTGELFF. The CDR3 DNA is TGTGCCAGCAGTGAGACACGCGCGAACACCGGGGAGCTGTTTTTT. The chain has TRBV25-1 and TRBJ2-2; D not resolved. Germline V lookup: CDR1 MGHDK, CDR2 SYGVNS. The CDR3 runs to 15 residues. Trimming took 3 bases from V and 0 from J, leaving 8 bases between them.

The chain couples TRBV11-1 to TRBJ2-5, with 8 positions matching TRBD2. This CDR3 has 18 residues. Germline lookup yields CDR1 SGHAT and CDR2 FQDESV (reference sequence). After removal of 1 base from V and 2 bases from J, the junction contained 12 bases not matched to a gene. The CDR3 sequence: CASSLGVGGAGLQETQYF. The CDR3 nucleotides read TGTGCCAGCAGCTTAGGAGTCGGGGGGGCCGGTTTGCAAGAGACCCAGTACTTC. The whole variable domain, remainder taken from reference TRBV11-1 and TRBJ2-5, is EAEVAQSPRYKITEKSQAVAFWCDPISGHATLYWYRQILGQGPELLVQFQDESVVDDSQLPKDRFSAERLKGVDSTLKIQPAELGDSAMYLCASSLGVGGAGLQETQYFGPGTRLLVL.

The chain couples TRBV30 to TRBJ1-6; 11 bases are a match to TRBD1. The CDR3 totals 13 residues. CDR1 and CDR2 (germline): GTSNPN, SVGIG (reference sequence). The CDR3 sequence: CAADRGRNSPLHF. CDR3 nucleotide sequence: TGTGCGGCGGACAGGGGGCGAAATTCACCCCTCCACTTT.

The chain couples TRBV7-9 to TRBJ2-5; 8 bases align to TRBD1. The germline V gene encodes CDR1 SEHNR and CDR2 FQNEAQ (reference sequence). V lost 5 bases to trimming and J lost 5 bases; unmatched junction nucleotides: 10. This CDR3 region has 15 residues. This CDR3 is CASSTRTGNDETQYF. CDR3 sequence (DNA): TGTGCCAGCAGCACGCGGACAGGGAATGATGAGACCCAGTACTTC.

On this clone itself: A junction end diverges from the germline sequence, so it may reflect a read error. This CDR3 reads CASSRVNNGELFF. DNA for the CDR3: TGCGCCAGCAGCCGCGTCAACAACGGGGAGCTGTTTTTT. V usage is TRBV5-1 and J usage is TRBJ2-2; D is uncertain. This CDR3 comprises 13 residues. Germline V lookup: CDR1 SGHRS, CDR2 YFSETQ.